A selection of T cell receptor beta chains follows, all from one sample in a study of T cell responses to AZD1222 COVID-19 vaccine. TCRdb keeps only in-frame clones here, not all; method: immunoSEQ multiplex PCR. The data show 150,000 to 200,000 clones, 80% to 95% seen once. The sequenced sample was peripheral blood, obtained 28 days after the second AZD1222 dose. Receptors were obtained from an adult who received the AZD1222 COVID-19 vaccine. Each CDR3 is given with its conserved first and last residue. A D gene is named only where the DNA matches it firmly. Where a row states a size, it is once, few, many or the class of an expanded clone; other rows omit it.

j_gene	abundance	d_gene	v_gene	CDR3nt	CDR3aa
TRBJ1-1	-	TRBD1	TRBV3-1/TRBV3-2	TGTGCCAGCAGCCAGAACAGGGGGCTCTACACTGAAGCTTTCTTT	CASSQNRGLYTEAFF
TRBJ1-4	-	-	TRBV19	TGTGCCAGCCAAGAGGGCTGGGGGGATGAAAAACTGTTTTTT	CASQEGWGDEKLFF
TRBJ2-5	-	-	TRBV21-1	TGTGCCAGCAGCAAGCGGGAGCCCCAGTTGGAGACCCAGTACTTC	CASSKREPQLETQYF
TRBJ2-7	-	-	TRBV15	TGTGCCACCAGCAGAGATCAACTTGCGGGGCAAATCCGCGAGCAGTACTTC	CATSRDQLAGQIREQYF
TRBJ2-2	once	TRBD2	TRBV6-5	TGTGCCAGCGGGACTACGAACACCGGGGAGCTGTTTTTT	CASGTTNTGELFF
TRBJ1-1	-	-	TRBV7-2	TGTGCCAGCAGCTTAGTGGGGAGAAACACTGAAGCTTTCTTT	CASSLVGRNTEAFF
TRBJ1-1	-	-	TRBV27	TGTGCCAGCAGTTTGGGTACCGGGGTTGGGGTGGTGGGCACTGAAGCTTTCTTT	CASSLGTGVGVVGTEAFF
TRBJ2-2	-	TRBD2	TRBV6-6	TGTGCCAGCAGTCAAGTAGCGGGGTACACCGGGGAGCTGTTTTTT	CASSQVAGYTGELFF
TRBJ2-2	-	-	TRBV4-2	TGTGCCAGCAATAAAGCGGGTGCCGGGACAGAGAACACCGGGGAGCTGTTTTTT	CASNKAGAGTENTGELFF
TRBJ1-1	-	-	TRBV28	TGTGCCAGCAGTTTATTCGTAACGACTGAAGCTTTCTTT	CASSLFVTTEAFF
TRBJ1-3	few	TRBD1	TRBV14	TGTGCCAGCAGCCACCGGACAGGGGCTGGAAACACCATATATTTT	CASSHRTGAGNTIYF
TRBJ1-1	once	-	TRBV7-2	TGTGCCAGCAGCTCCCCGCGGGGTTGGCTGGCTTTCTTT	CASSSPRGWLAFF
TRBJ2-3	-	TRBD1	TRBV10-3	TGTGCCATCAGAGAGACAGGGAGTCCCCTTTTT	CAIRETGSPLF
TRBJ1-2	-	-	TRBV6-1	TGTGCCAGCAGTGAGGGCTGGGGCTTCGAATACACCTTC	CASSEGWGFEYTF
TRBJ2-2	once	-	TRBV25-1	TGTGCCAGCAGTCATGCAAACACCGGGGAGCTGTTTTTT	CASSHANTGELFF
TRBJ1-5	-	TRBD1	TRBV6-2/TRBV6-3	TGTGCCAGCAGTGACCCCTTGACAGGGCAGCATTTT	CASSDPLTGQHF
TRBJ2-7	-	-	TRBV10-3	TGTGCCAGCCGGGACGATGGGTACGAGCAGTACTTC	CASRDDGYEQYF
TRBJ2-3	-	TRBD1	TRBV5-1	TGCGCCAGCAGCTTGCCCCAGGGGGGCACAGATACGCAGTATTTT	CASSLPQGGTDTQYF
TRBJ2-7	-	TRBD1	TRBV11-2	TGTGCCAGCAGCTTAGGAGGGGGCGGGACAGGGGTCTACGAGCAGTACTTC	CASSLGGGGTGVYEQYF
TRBJ2-2	-	TRBD1	TRBV10-1	TGCGCCAGCAGTGAGCCGTACGGACAGGGTACCGGGGAGCTGTTTTTT	CASSEPYGQGTGELFF
TRBJ2-3	-	-	TRBV5-1	TGCGCCAGCAGCTCGTACAGGGACACAGATACGCAGTATTTT	CASSSYRDTDTQYF
TRBJ2-7	-	-	TRBV6-2/TRBV6-3	TGTGCCAGCAGCCAACGCGCCGGATCTTTGTCGCACTACGAGCAGTACTTC	CASSQRAGSLSHYEQYF
TRBJ2-7	-	-	TRBV13	TGTGCCAGCAGCTCCAATCACGACAGCCCCAGGATCAACGAGCAGTACTTC	CASSSNHDSPRINEQYF
TRBJ2-1	few	-	TRBV6-5	TGTGCCAGCAGTTACGCGGGGGCGCAAGGGGATGAGCAGTTCTTC	CASSYAGAQGDEQFF
TRBJ2-5	-	-	TRBV27	TGTGCCAGCAGTGAGAGTTGGTCCCGGGAGACCCAGTACTTC	CASSESWSRETQYF
TRBJ1-5	-	-	TRBV27	TGTGCCAGCAGTTTACTGAGCAATCAGCCCCAGCATTTT	CASSLLSNQPQHF
TRBJ2-1	-	TRBD2	TRBV7-3	TGTGCCAGCAGCCTCCGACTAGCGGGGGAGACCTACAATGAGCAGTTCTTC	CASSLRLAGETYNEQFF
TRBJ2-7	-	-	TRBV7-2	TGTGCCAGCAGCCCAAGACGGGACTCCTACGAGCAGTACTTC	CASSPRRDSYEQYF
TRBJ1-6	-	-	TRBV7-3	TGTGCCAGCAGCTTACTGAGCTCCTATAATTCACCCCTCCACTTT	CASSLLSSYNSPLHF
TRBJ1-1	-	-	TRBV6-4	TGTGCCAGCAGTCGCATAGAGGGGGAAAACATGAACACTGAAGCTTTCTTT	CASSRIEGENMNTEAFF
TRBJ2-3	-	TRBD2	TRBV7-2	TGTGCCAGCAGCTTAGCCGCGGGGGGCACAGATACGCAGTATTTT	CASSLAAGGTDTQYF
TRBJ1-1	-	-	TRBV27	TGTGCCAGCAGTTCCACCGCTGCGGACACTGAAGCTTTCTTT	CASSSTAADTEAFF
TRBJ1-2	-	-	TRBV6-5	TGTGCCAGCAGTAATCGACAAGCTGGCTACACCTTC	CASSNRQAGYTF
TRBJ1-5	-	-	TRBV18	TGTGCCAGCTCACCAGCAGGCGGGACGGTAGATCAGCCCCAGCATTTT	CASSPAGGTVDQPQHF
TRBJ2-7	once	TRBD1	TRBV2	TGTGCCAGCAGCGCGGACAGGAACTCCTACGAGCAGTACTTC	CASSADRNSYEQYF
TRBJ1-5	-	-	TRBV19	TGTGCCAGTAGTCCCCAGGGAGGGAGCCAGCCCCAGCATTTT	CASSPQGGSQPQHF